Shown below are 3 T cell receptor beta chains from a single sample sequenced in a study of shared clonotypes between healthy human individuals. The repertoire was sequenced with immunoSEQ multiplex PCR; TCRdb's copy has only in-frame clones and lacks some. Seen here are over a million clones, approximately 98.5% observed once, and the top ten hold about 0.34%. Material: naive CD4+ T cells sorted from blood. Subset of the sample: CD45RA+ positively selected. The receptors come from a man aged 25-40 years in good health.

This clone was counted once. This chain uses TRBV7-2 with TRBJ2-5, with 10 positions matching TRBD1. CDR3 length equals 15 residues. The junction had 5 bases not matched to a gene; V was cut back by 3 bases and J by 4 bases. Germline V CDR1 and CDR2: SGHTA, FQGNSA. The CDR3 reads CASSLGQGISETQYF. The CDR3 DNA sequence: TGTGCCAGCAGCTTGGGACAGGGGATCTCAGAGACCCAGTACTTC. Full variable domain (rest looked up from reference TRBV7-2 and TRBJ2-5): GAGVSQSPSNKVTEKGKDVELRCDPISGHTALYWYRQSLGQGLEFLIYFQGNSAPDKSGLPSDRFSAERTGGSVSTLTIQRTQQEDSAVYLCASSLGQGISETQYFGPGTRLLVL.

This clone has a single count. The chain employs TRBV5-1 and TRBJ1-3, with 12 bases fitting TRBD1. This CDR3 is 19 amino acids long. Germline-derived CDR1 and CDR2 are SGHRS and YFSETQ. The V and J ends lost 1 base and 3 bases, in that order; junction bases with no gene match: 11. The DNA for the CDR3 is TGCGCCAGCAGCTTGACTCCAACGGGGACAGGGGGCTTTGGAAACACCATATATTTT. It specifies CASSLTPTGTGGFGNTIYF.

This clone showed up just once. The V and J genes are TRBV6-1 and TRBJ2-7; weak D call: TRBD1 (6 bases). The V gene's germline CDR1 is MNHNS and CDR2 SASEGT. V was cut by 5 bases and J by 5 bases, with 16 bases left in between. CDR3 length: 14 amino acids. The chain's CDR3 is CASSIPGQSDEQYF. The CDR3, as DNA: TGTGCCAGCAGTATACCGGGACAATCAGACGAGCAGTACTTC.